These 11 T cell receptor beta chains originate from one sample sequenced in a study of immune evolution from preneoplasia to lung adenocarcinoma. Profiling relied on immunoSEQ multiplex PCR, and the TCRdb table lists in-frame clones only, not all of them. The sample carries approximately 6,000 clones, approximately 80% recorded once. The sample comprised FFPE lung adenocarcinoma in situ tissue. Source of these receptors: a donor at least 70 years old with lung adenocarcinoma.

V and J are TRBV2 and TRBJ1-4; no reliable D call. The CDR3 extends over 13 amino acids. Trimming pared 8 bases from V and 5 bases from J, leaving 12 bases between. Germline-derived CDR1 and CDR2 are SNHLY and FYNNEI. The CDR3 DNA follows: TGTGCCAGCTCCGGGCCCGAAAATGAAAAACTGTTTTTT. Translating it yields CASSGPENEKLFF.

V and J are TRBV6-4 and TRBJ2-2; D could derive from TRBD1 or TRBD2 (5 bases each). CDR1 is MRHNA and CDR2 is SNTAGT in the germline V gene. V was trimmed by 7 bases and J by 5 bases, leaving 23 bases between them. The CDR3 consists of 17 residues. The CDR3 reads CASTSPGPKKSTGELFF. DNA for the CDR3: TGTGCCAGCACCTCTCCGGGACCCAAAAAGAGTACCGGGGAGCTGTTTTTT.

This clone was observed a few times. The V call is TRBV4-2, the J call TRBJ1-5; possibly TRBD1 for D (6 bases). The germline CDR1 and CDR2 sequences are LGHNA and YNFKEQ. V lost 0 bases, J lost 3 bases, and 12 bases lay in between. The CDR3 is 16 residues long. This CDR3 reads CASSQDGGQINQPQHF. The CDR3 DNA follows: TGTGCCAGCAGCCAAGACGGGGGGCAGATCAATCAGCCCCAGCATTTT.

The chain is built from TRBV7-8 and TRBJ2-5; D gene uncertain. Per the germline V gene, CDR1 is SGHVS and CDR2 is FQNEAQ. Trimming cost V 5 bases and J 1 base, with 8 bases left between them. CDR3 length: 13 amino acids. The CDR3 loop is CASSPPPQETQYF. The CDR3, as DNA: TGTGCCAGCAGCCCTCCGCCCCAAGAGACCCAGTACTTC. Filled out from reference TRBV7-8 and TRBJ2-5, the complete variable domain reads GAGVSQSPRYKVAKRGQDVALRCDPISGHVSLFWYQQALGQGPEFLTYFQNEAQLDKSGLPSDRFFAERPEGSVSTLKIQRTQQEDSAVYLCASSPPPQETQYFGPGTRLLVL.

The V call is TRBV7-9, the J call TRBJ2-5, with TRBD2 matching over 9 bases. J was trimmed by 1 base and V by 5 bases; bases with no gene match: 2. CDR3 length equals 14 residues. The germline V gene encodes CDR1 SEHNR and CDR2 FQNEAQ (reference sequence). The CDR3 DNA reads TGTGCCAGCAGCCCTAGCGGGACCCAAGAGACCCAGTACTTC. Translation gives CASSPSGTQETQYF.

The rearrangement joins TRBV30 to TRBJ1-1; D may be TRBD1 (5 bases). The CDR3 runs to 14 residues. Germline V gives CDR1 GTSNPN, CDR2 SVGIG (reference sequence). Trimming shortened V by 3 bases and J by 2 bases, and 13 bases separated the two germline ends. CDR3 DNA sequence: TGTGCCTGGAGCCACGGGACTACTAACACTGAAGCTTTCTTT. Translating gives CAWSHGTTNTEAFF.

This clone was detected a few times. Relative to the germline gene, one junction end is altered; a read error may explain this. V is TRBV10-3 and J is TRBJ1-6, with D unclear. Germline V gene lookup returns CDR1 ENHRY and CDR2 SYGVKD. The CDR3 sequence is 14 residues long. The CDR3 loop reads CATSRRVVNSPLHF. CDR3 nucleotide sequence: TGTGCCACCAGTCGGAGGGTTGTGAATTCACCCCTCCACTTT.

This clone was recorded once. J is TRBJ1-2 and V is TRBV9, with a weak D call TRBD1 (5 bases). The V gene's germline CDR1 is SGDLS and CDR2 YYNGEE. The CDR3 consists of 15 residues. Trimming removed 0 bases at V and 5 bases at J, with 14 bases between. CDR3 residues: CASSVAKGTSYGYTF. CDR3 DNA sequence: TGTGCCAGCAGCGTAGCTAAGGGGACCAGTTATGGCTACACCTTC. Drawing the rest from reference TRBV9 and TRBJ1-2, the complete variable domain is DSGVTQTPKHLITATGQRVTLRCSPRSGDLSVYWYQQSLDQGLQFLIQYYNGEERAKGNILERFSAQQFPDLHSELNLSSLELGDSALYFCASSVAKGTSYGYTFGSGTRLTVV.

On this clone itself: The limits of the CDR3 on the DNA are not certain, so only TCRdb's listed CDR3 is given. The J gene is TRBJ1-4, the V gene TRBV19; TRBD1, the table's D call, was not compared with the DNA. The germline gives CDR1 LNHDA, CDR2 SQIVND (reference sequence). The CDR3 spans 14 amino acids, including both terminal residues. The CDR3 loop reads CASSIFWPNEKLFF.

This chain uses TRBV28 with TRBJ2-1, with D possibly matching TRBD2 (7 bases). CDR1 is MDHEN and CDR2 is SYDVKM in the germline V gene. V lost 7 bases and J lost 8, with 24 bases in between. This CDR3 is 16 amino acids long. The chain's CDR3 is CASKKGGGAPWDEQFF. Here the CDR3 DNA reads TGTGCCAGCAAGAAGGGCGGGGGCGCGCCATGGGATGAGCAGTTCTTC.

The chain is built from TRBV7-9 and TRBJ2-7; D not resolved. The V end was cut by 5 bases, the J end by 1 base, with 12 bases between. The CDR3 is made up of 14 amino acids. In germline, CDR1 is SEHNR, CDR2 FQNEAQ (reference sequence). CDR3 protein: CASSAHEVSYEQYF. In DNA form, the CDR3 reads TGTGCCAGCAGCGCCCACGAGGTTTCCTACGAGCAGTACTTC.